One and the same sample provided the 18 T cell receptor beta chains below, sequenced in a study of shared clonotypes between healthy human individuals. TCRdb's table, derived via immunoSEQ multiplex PCR, lists solely in-frame clones and lacks some. The sample holds a few million clones, 80% to 95% seen once. The sample consisted of naive CD4+ T cells from PBMCs. The subset is: CD45RA+ positively selected. Every receptor here comes from a man younger than 35 in good health. Some clones in this sample may be carry-over from other donors' samples.

The rearrangement joins TRBV7-6 to TRBJ2-3; 7 bases map to TRBD2. The CDR3 is 15 amino acids. CDR1 and CDR2 (germline): SGHVS, FNYEAQ. V gave up 2 bases and J gave up 5 bases; unmatched junction bases: 7. The CDR3 sequence is CASSLSGTSGDTQYF. CDR3 nucleotides: TGTGCCAGCAGCTTAAGCGGGACCTCGGGAGATACGCAGTATTTT.

The rearrangement uses TRBV6-5 and TRBJ2-7; 7 positions match TRBD2. The V gene's germline CDR1 is MNHEY and CDR2 SVGAGI. This CDR3 contains 14 residues. The V and J ends lost 8 bases and 0 bases, in that order; junction bases with no gene match: 7. CDR3 amino acids: CASRRQRGSYEQYF. The CDR3 DNA sequence: TGTGCCAGCCGCCGGCAGCGGGGCTCCTACGAGCAGTACTTC.

The V call is TRBV28, the J call TRBJ1-2; unclear D gene. This CDR3 is built from 14 residues. Trimming stripped 4 bases from V and 3 bases from J, with 12 bases between. Per germline, CDR1 MDHEN and CDR2 SYDVKM. CDR3 sequence reads: CASSSQTAYYGYTF. CDR3 in DNA: TGTGCCAGCAGTTCCCAGACGGCCTACTATGGCTACACCTTC.

The chain links TRBV29-1 to TRBJ1-1; perhaps TRBD1 as D (5 bases). Per germline, CDR1 SQVTM and CDR2 ANQGSEA. Between the trimmed V and J ends, which lost 0 bases and 1 base, there was a span of 15 bases. The CDR3 runs 16 residues. The CDR3 DNA follows: TGCAGCGTTGAAGATAAAAAAGGACACGCGAACACTGAAGCTTTCTTT. It specifies CSVEDKKGHANTEAFF.

This clone was seen only once. The chain uses TRBV4-2 and TRBJ1-4, with no clear D. The CDR3 sequence is 15 residues long. Trimming took 0 bases from V and 4 from J, leaving 9 bases between them. Germline values: CDR1 LGHNA, CDR2 YNFKEQ. CDR3 loop: CASSQEEVYNEKLFF. CDR3 sequence (DNA): TGTGCCAGCAGCCAAGAGGAGGTTTATAATGAAAAACTGTTTTTT.

The chain combines TRBV11-2 with TRBJ2-1, with D possibly matching TRBD2 (6 bases). Germline CDR1 SGHAT, CDR2 FQNNGV. Trimming removed 5 bases at V and 2 bases at J, with 13 bases between. The CDR3 totals 15 residues. The CDR3 here is CASSLNSGTYNEQFF. The CDR3 DNA is TGTGCCAGCAGCCTCAATAGCGGAACCTACAATGAGCAGTTCTTC. Using reference TRBV11-2 and TRBJ2-1 for the parts outside the CDR3, the full variable domain is EAGVAQSPRYKIIEKRQSVAFWCNPISGHATLYWYQQILGQGPKLLIQFQNNGVVDDSQLPKDRFSAERLKGVDSTLKIQPAKLEDSAVYLCASSLNSGTYNEQFFGPGTRLTVL.

The rearrangement links TRBV7-2 to TRBJ2-7; D possibly corresponds to TRBD2 (6 bases). The CDR3 sequence is 12 residues long. Trimming cost V 6 bases and J 7 bases, with 13 bases left between them. CDR1 and CDR2 (germline): SGHTA, FQGNSA. CDR3 sequence (DNA): TGTGCCAGCAGAAAAGAACTAGCAGAGCAGTACTTC. It yields the protein CASRKELAEQYF.

The table lists this clone with a few counts. The genes are TRBV19 and TRBJ1-2; the D is unclear. The CDR3 covers 14 residues. Germline CDR1 reads LNHDA; CDR2 reads SQIVND (reference sequence). V lost 5 bases, J lost 4 bases, and 14 bases lay in between. Here the CDR3 reads CASSLQSEGYGYTF. The CDR3 coding sequence is TGTGCCAGTAGTCTGCAGTCGGAGGGCTATGGCTACACCTTC.

The chain uses TRBV28 and TRBJ1-2; 7 positions match TRBD1. After removal of 6 bases from V and 6 bases from J, the junction contained 7 bases not matched to a gene. Germline CDR1 MDHEN, CDR2 SYDVKM. This CDR3 region has 13 residues. CDR3: CASSLEGTDGYTF. CDR3 in DNA: TGTGCCAGCAGCTTAGAAGGGACAGATGGCTACACCTTC.

This clone was found once. This CDR3 is also generated by other DNA sequences in the sample. CDR3 nucleotides: TGTGCCAGCAGCTTAATGACCGGGAATGAAAAACTGTTTTTT. Protein product: CASSLMTGNEKLFF. The V call is TRBV7-9, the J call TRBJ1-4; unclear D gene. The CDR3 covers 14 residues. Germline CDR1 is SEHNR and CDR2 is FQNEAQ (reference sequence). V was trimmed by 2 bases and J by 5 bases, leaving 9 bases between them.

This clone is a singleton in its sample. The gene calls are TRBV28 and TRBJ2-3, with D tentatively TRBD2 (6 bases). The CDR3 runs 15 residues. Trimming pared 3 bases from V and 4 bases from J, leaving 14 bases between. CDR1 is MDHEN and CDR2 is SYDVKM in the germline V gene. The CDR3 reads CASSFQVRGSDTQYF. CDR3 nucleotide sequence: TGTGCCAGCAGTTTTCAGGTCCGGGGGTCAGATACGCAGTATTTT.

V is TRBV6-4 and J is TRBJ2-3, with 11 bases aligning to TRBD2. V gave up 7 bases and J gave up 6 bases; unmatched junction bases: 9. Per germline, CDR1 MRHNA and CDR2 SNTAGT. This CDR3 is 15 amino acids long. CDR3 DNA sequence: TGTGCCAGCAAGATACTAGCGGGAGCGTCGGATACGCAGTATTTT. Translated, it gives CASKILAGASDTQYF.

The V call is TRBV4-1, the J call TRBJ2-3, with 9 bases lining up with TRBD2. The CDR3 spans 15 residues. Germline V gene lookup returns CDR1 MGHRA and CDR2 YSYEKL. V gave up 3 bases and J gave up 5 bases; unmatched junction bases: 6. CDR3 bases: TGCGCCAGCAGCCACAGGACTAGCGAGCGAGATACGCAGTATTTT. Translation: CASSHRTSERDTQYF.

With regard to this clone: Distinct nucleotide sequences in the sample also encode this CDR3. The rearrangement links TRBV27 to TRBJ2-5; tentatively, D is TRBD2 (5 bases). This CDR3 contains 13 residues. Trimming stripped 0 bases from V and 4 bases from J, with 6 bases between. Germline CDR1 reads MNHEY; CDR2 reads SMNVEV (reference sequence). The CDR3 reads CASSLSGVETQYF. CDR3 bases: TGTGCCAGCAGTTTATCCGGGGTAGAGACCCAGTACTTC.

As for this clone: Other nucleotide sequences from this sample produce the same CDR3. The chain has TRBV7-9 and TRBJ1-5; D unclear. Germline CDR1 reads SEHNR; CDR2 reads FQNEAQ (reference sequence). This CDR3 is 12 amino acids long. Trimming cost V 1 base and J 5 bases, with 3 bases left between them. The CDR3 sequence is CASSLGDQPQHF. In DNA, the CDR3 is TGTGCCAGCAGCTTAGGCGATCAGCCCCAGCATTTT.

The V gene is TRBV28, the J gene TRBJ2-7; 8 bases are shared with TRBD2. Trimming removed 6 bases from V and 3 bases from J; junction bases left unmatched: 22. The CDR3 has 19 amino acids. Germline CDR1 reads MDHEN; CDR2 reads SYDVKM. The CDR3: CASSPGGGRVLAYLYEQYF. CDR3 DNA sequence: TGTGCCAGCAGCCCTGGCGGGGGGAGAGTCCTAGCGTACCTCTACGAGCAGTACTTC.

Remarks on this clone: This specimen includes other DNA sequences encoding the same CDR3. The chain employs TRBV7-9 and TRBJ2-7; D remains unclear. The germline CDR1 and CDR2 sequences are SEHNR and FQNEAQ (reference sequence). V shed 1 base and J shed 2 bases, with 6 bases lying between them. The CDR3 is made up of 13 amino acids. CDR3 amino acids: CASSLGTAYEQYF. The CDR3 bases are TGTGCCAGCAGCTTAGGAACGGCCTACGAGCAGTACTTC.

This chain connects TRBV19 to TRBJ1-1; 7 bases align to TRBD1. Germline CDR1 reads LNHDA; CDR2 reads SQIVND (reference sequence). CDR3 length: 16 amino acids. The trim removed 7 bases at V and 6 bases at J, leaving 17 bases unmatched. The CDR3 coding sequence is TGTGCCAGTACCAATCCCGGGGACAGCCAAAGGGCTGAAGCTTTCTTT. Translation: CASTNPGDSQRAEAFF.